This TCR beta chain was profiled in a study of control samples from healthy donors and cancer patients. Profiled with immunoSEQ multiplex PCR; TCRdb holds only in-frame clones, not every one. Of around 96,000 clones detected, approximately 93% appear once; the ten largest clones hold around 8.2%. This CDR3 has 17 residues. From germline, CDR1 is LNHNV and CDR2 YYDKDF (reference sequence). Between the trimmed V and J ends, which lost 3 bases and 4 bases, there was a span of 21 bases. V usage is TRBV15 and J usage is TRBJ1-2, with D tentatively TRBD1 (6 bases). This receptor was taken from a young man in good health. Source material: blood. The CDR3 DNA reads as TGTGCCACCAGCAGTGGTCGGGTGGGGGCGTGGAGCTATGGCTACACCTTC. This gives the protein CATSSGRVGAWSYGYTF.